This T cell receptor (beta chain) appears in the sequencing data of a study of T cells in localized non-small cell lung cancer. Study-level results: Sequence data derive from only one tumor region, so heterogeneity remains possible. For the top 100 tumor clones, a median about 57 also appeared in adjacent lung. Longer overall survival was associated with a higher density of T cells in the blood. Among the tissues sampled, uninvolved adjacent lung had the highest T cell clonality, above tumor.

This clone was recorded once. Its antigen remains unknown. Trimming left V 2 bases short and J 3 bases short, with 7 bases between. Germline V lookup: CDR1 LNHDA, CDR2 SQIVND (reference sequence). This CDR3 has 13 amino acids. TCRdb's copy holds only in-frame clones and misses some; the assay was immunoSEQ multiplex PCR. The sample holds over 35,000 clones; around 86% are singletons and the top ten take roughly 7.3%. V is TRBV19 and J is TRBJ2-5, with a tentative D call TRBD2 (6 bases). This receptor was identified in a male donor older than 55 with stage II lung adenocarcinoma. Sequencing used peripheral blood mononuclear cells, obtained before any cancer treatment. DNA of the CDR3: TGTGCCAGTAGTATAAGGACTAAAGAGACCCAGTACTTC. Protein sequence: CASSIRTKETQYF.